The rows below give T cell receptor beta chains drawn from one sample of a study of blood T cell repertoires in COVID-19. Clones were sequenced by immunoSEQ multiplex PCR, and TCRdb holds only the in-frame ones, with some missing. The sample consists of around 43,000 clones, 80% to 90% of them appearing once. The sample comprised peripheral blood. Every receptor here comes from a woman in her 70s with acute or convalescent COVID-19. Each CDR3 is given with its conserved first and last residue. Each record gives: clone size, V gene, D gene, J gene, CDR3 protein, CDR3 DNA. D genes are given only for firm matches. A row's size may be missing; if present it is once, few, many or a size class.

-,TRBV5-8,TRBD2,TRBJ2-3,CASSLARDSSGSSTDTQYF,TGTGCCAGCAGCTTGGCCCGGGACAGTAGCGGGAGTAGCACAGATACGCAGTATTTT
-,TRBV27,-,TRBJ1-1,CASSLQGIAEAFF,TGTGCCAGCAGTTTGCAGGGGATCGCTGAAGCTTTCTTT
few,TRBV3-1/TRBV3-2,-,TRBJ1-2,CASSLRDNPHGYTF,TGTGCCAGCAGCCTCCGGGACAATCCACATGGCTACACCTTC
-,TRBV9,-,TRBJ1-3,CASSVGEVAGNTIYF,TGTGCCAGCAGCGTGGGGGAGGTCGCCGGAAACACCATATATTTT
-,TRBV5-1,TRBD2,TRBJ2-3,CASSRTSGRADTQYF,TGCGCCAGCAGCAGGACTAGCGGGAGAGCAGATACGCAGTATTTT
-,TRBV9,TRBD2,TRBJ2-1,CASSLRAGGPNEQFF,TGTGCCAGCAGCCTTCGAGCGGGGGGGCCGAATGAGCAGTTCTTC
-,TRBV28,TRBD1,TRBJ1-6,CASSRQGADNSPLHF,TGTGCCAGCAGCAGACAGGGAGCAGATAATTCACCCCTCCACTTT
-,TRBV24-1,-,TRBJ2-3,CATSAPSTDTQYF,TGTGCCACCAGTGCCCCGAGCACAGATACGCAGTATTTT
-,TRBV28,TRBD1,TRBJ2-6,CASSLPGTGFSGANVLTF,TGTGCCAGCAGTTTACCCGGGACAGGGTTCTCCGGGGCCAACGTCCTGACTTTC
once,TRBV11-3,-,TRBJ2-1,CASSSQGYNEQFF,TGTGCCAGCAGCTCCCAGGGTTACAATGAGCAGTTCTTC
-,TRBV27,-,TRBJ1-2,CASSRTADYGYTF,TGTGCCAGCAGCCGGACAGCGGACTATGGCTACACCTTC
-,TRBV7-2,TRBD2,TRBJ2-5,CASSPNLAGQETQYF,TGTGCCAGCAGCCCCAACCTAGCGGGGCAAGAGACCCAGTACTTC
-,TRBV11-2,-,TRBJ2-1,CASSLLGSGYYNEQFF,TGTGCCAGCAGCTTATTAGGGAGCGGTTACTACAATGAGCAGTTCTTC
-,TRBV27,TRBD1,TRBJ1-5,CASSPLGQENQPQHF,TGTGCCAGCAGTCCCCTGGGACAGGAGAATCAGCCCCAGCATTTT
-,TRBV7-2,-,TRBJ2-5,CASSFRGQETQYF,TGTGCCAGCAGCTTCCGGGGACAAGAGACCCAGTACTTC
-,TRBV7-9,TRBD1,TRBJ1-1,CASSSGGQGYTEAFF,TGTGCCAGCAGCTCAGGGGGGCAGGGGTACACTGAAGCTTTCTTT
-,TRBV19,-,TRBJ1-5,CASSPGGGSQPQHF,TGTGCCAGTAGTCCCGGTGGGGGGTCTCAGCCCCAGCATTTT
-,TRBV5-4,-,TRBJ1-6,CASSFRTEYSPLHF,TGTGCCAGCAGCTTTAGGACAGAGTATTCACCCCTCCACTTT
-,TRBV4-3,-,TRBJ2-6,CASSSHPGHGSGANVLTF,TGCGCCAGCAGCTCCCACCCGGGACATGGCTCTGGGGCCAACGTCCTGACTTTC
-,TRBV7-8,-,TRBJ2-3,CASRTRVGDTQYF,TGTGCCAGCAGGACTAGAGTGGGGGATACGCAGTATTTT
-,TRBV13,TRBD1,TRBJ1-5,CASSQGGDTTQPQHF,TGTGCCAGCAGCCAGGGGGGAGACACTACACAGCCCCAGCATTTT
few,TRBV11-2,TRBD1,TRBJ2-5,CASSLGQVQETQYF,TGTGCCAGCAGCTTGGGACAGGTTCAAGAGACCCAGTACTTC
-,TRBV6-5,-,TRBJ1-4,CASNQGLRNEKLFF,TGTGCCAGCAACCAGGGGCTTAGAAATGAAAAACTGTTTTTT
once,TRBV9,-,TRBJ1-6,CASSVDSSYNSPLHF,TGTGCCAGCAGCGTAGACAGCAGCTATAATTCACCCCTCCACTTT
-,TRBV5-1,-,TRBJ2-6,CASSFWTGAGANVLTF,TGCGCCAGCAGCTTTTGGACGGGGGCTGGGGCCAACGTCCTGACTTTC
-,TRBV19,TRBD1,TRBJ2-5,CAIGDRAQETQYF,TGTGCCATTGGGGACAGGGCCCAAGAGACCCAGTACTTC
-,TRBV5-1,-,TRBJ2-6,CASSSNVPGHQSGANVLTF,TGCGCCAGCAGCTCAAATGTTCCGGGACACCAATCTGGGGCCAACGTCCTGACTTTC
-,TRBV7-9,-,TRBJ1-5,CASSKGWDWTSNQPQHF,TGTGCCAGCAGCAAAGGATGGGACTGGACTAGCAATCAGCCCCAGCATTTT
-,TRBV7-2,-,TRBJ1-6,CASSLAPPSSYNSPLHF,TGTGCCAGCAGCTTAGCCCCGCCTAGCTCCTATAATTCACCCCTCCACTTT
-,TRBV7-9,TRBD1,TRBJ1-1,CASSPRQGPDTEAFF,TGTGCCAGCAGCCCCAGACAGGGGCCGGACACTGAAGCTTTCTTT
-,TRBV5-4,-,TRBJ2-5,CASSSPRDAETQYF,TGTGCCAGCAGCAGCCCCCGGGATGCGGAGACCCAGTACTTC
few,TRBV7-2,-,TRBJ1-6,CASSLWQYNSPLHF,TGTGCCAGCAGCTTATGGCAGTATAATTCACCCCTCCACTTT
-,TRBV7-8,TRBD2,TRBJ2-2,CASSPGTSGSIAGELFF,TGTGCCAGCAGCCCCGGGACTAGCGGGAGCATAGCCGGGGAGCTATTTTTT
few,TRBV24-1,-,TRBJ2-1,CATAPGENYNEQFF,TGTGCCACCGCGCCAGGGGAAAACTACAATGAGCAGTTCTTC
-,TRBV6-2/TRBV6-3,TRBD2,TRBJ2-5,CASSYPTPEASGRAPEETQYF,TGTGCCAGCAGTTACCCTACCCCGGAGGCTAGCGGGAGGGCCCCAGAAGAGACCCAGTACTTC
-,TRBV24-1,-,TRBJ1-3,CATSDTRTGNTIYF,TGTGCCACCAGTGATACCAGGACAGGAAACACCATATATTTT
-,TRBV15,-,TRBJ1-2,CATSYEQGDYGYTF,TGTGCCACCAGCTACGAGCAGGGTGACTATGGCTACACCTTC
-,TRBV11-2,-,TRBJ2-5,CASTRDYQETQYF,TGTGCCAGCACCCGGGACTACCAAGAGACCCAGTACTTC
-,TRBV29-1,-,TRBJ2-2,CSVVRVGELFF,TGCAGCGTTGTCAGGGTGGGGGAGCTGTTTTTT
-,TRBV12-5,TRBD1,TRBJ1-1,CASGTPGQGPMNTEAFF,TGTGCTAGTGGTACCCCGGGACAGGGGCCCATGAACACTGAAGCTTTCTTT
-,TRBV6-2/TRBV6-3,TRBD1,TRBJ2-3,CASSTDRAPDTQYF,TGTGCCAGCAGTACTGACAGGGCCCCAGATACGCAGTATTTT
-,TRBV6-5,-,TRBJ2-5,CANRRLHSGQETQYF,TGTGCCAACCGCCGTTTGCATTCGGGCCAAGAGACCCAGTACTTC
-,TRBV5-4,TRBD2,TRBJ2-1,CASSPSGGGYNEQFF,TGTGCCAGCAGCCCCAGCGGGGGGGGTTACAATGAGCAGTTCTTC
-,TRBV5-1,TRBD1,TRBJ2-1,CASSQGQGLDEQFF,TGCGCCAGCAGCCAGGGACAGGGTCTCGACGAGCAGTTCTTC
once,TRBV19,TRBD1,TRBJ1-1,CASSPQGPGTEAFF,TGTGCCAGTAGCCCACAGGGGCCGGGGACTGAAGCTTTCTTT
once,TRBV7-2,-,TRBJ1-4,CASSLQGINEKLFF,TGTGCCAGCAGCTTGCAGGGCATTAATGAAAAACTGTTTTTT
-,TRBV19,-,TRBJ1-4,CASSNLLATNEKLFF,TGTGCCAGTAGTAACCTACTTGCAACTAATGAAAAACTGTTTTTT
-,TRBV3-1/TRBV3-2,-,TRBJ2-2,CASSQLTGAAGELFF,TGTGCCAGCAGCCAATTAACGGGTGCTGCCGGGGAGCTGTTTTTT